This T cell receptor (beta chain) was captured in a study of blood T cell repertoires in COVID-19 (TCRdb year 2020). For the study in its entirety: Collaborator samples came from the United States, Italy and Spain and covered acute and convalescent phases of COVID-19. Deeply sampled blood TCRbeta repertoires from subjects exposed to, actively infected with, or recovered from COVID-19 were included in the dataset. Sample metadata almost always included a de-identified subject ID, COVID-19 status, age in years and sex. Where HLA class I and class II types were available, the types were taken from metadata supplied by the sample provider, not from assay-based typing. The prospective study material was composed of cDNA or gDNA derived from T cells, B-cell-depleted T cells, or PBMCs. The repertoires were released in a freely available public database intended as a resource for research on the immune response to SARS-CoV-2. The samples were drawn from two sources: the first 160 participants of the ongoing ImmuneRACE study, and 1,254 subjects contributed by 6 global collaborators. The research as a whole found: How much clinical and demographic metadata was included differed by source and by participant, and the metadata was provided uncurated.

With respect to this clone: No antigen is known for it. Base qualities are not provided; no much larger clone lies one nucleotide away.

TCRbeta CDR3 regions were amplified from genomic DNA by means of the immunoSEQ Assay, a bias-controlled multiplex PCR. Per the original workflow: The number of nucleated cells in each sample was estimated by amplification of reference gene primers within the assay. To quantify the absolute abundance of each unique TCRbeta CDR3 rearrangement, sequence reads were collapsed and filtered. For each sample, productive Simpson clonality was calculated as the square root of Simpson's diversity index over productive rearrangements. TCRdb took over this immuneACCESS table, retaining in-frame rearrangements with V and J assigned. Such tables are incomplete; in checked studies, under half of the missing clones stem from an unresolved V gene, and the remainder is unexplained. V, J and clone size were drawn from that table, and D and trimming were deduced from the DNA. The sample table contains tens of thousands of clones; only one count was recorded for less than 85% of them. Around 10% of the sample lies in the top ten.

Collaborating institutions collected whole blood in K2EDTA tubes following their own protocols. For TCRbeta analysis, collaborators shipped samples as frozen whole blood, isolated PBMCs, or DNA extracted from either of those sample types. The CDR3 has 16 amino acids, counting the end cysteine and phenylalanine. The sequence is cut down to CDR3 DNA, 48 bases in frame from base 1. V loses 2 bases, J loses 1 base, and the germline ends lie 15 bases apart. The germline V gene provides CDR1 MNHEY and CDR2 SVGEGT. Material for sequencing was peripheral blood. The rearrangement combines TRBV6-2 or TRBV6-3 with TRBJ2-7; TRBD2 is possibly the D segment (6 matching bases). The sequence came from a human donor in a cohort sampled during active COVID-19. The nucleotide sequence is given as TGTGCCAGCAGTTACACCCAGCGGGCTCCGTCCTACGAGCAGTACTTC. This codes for CASSYTQRAPSYEQYF.